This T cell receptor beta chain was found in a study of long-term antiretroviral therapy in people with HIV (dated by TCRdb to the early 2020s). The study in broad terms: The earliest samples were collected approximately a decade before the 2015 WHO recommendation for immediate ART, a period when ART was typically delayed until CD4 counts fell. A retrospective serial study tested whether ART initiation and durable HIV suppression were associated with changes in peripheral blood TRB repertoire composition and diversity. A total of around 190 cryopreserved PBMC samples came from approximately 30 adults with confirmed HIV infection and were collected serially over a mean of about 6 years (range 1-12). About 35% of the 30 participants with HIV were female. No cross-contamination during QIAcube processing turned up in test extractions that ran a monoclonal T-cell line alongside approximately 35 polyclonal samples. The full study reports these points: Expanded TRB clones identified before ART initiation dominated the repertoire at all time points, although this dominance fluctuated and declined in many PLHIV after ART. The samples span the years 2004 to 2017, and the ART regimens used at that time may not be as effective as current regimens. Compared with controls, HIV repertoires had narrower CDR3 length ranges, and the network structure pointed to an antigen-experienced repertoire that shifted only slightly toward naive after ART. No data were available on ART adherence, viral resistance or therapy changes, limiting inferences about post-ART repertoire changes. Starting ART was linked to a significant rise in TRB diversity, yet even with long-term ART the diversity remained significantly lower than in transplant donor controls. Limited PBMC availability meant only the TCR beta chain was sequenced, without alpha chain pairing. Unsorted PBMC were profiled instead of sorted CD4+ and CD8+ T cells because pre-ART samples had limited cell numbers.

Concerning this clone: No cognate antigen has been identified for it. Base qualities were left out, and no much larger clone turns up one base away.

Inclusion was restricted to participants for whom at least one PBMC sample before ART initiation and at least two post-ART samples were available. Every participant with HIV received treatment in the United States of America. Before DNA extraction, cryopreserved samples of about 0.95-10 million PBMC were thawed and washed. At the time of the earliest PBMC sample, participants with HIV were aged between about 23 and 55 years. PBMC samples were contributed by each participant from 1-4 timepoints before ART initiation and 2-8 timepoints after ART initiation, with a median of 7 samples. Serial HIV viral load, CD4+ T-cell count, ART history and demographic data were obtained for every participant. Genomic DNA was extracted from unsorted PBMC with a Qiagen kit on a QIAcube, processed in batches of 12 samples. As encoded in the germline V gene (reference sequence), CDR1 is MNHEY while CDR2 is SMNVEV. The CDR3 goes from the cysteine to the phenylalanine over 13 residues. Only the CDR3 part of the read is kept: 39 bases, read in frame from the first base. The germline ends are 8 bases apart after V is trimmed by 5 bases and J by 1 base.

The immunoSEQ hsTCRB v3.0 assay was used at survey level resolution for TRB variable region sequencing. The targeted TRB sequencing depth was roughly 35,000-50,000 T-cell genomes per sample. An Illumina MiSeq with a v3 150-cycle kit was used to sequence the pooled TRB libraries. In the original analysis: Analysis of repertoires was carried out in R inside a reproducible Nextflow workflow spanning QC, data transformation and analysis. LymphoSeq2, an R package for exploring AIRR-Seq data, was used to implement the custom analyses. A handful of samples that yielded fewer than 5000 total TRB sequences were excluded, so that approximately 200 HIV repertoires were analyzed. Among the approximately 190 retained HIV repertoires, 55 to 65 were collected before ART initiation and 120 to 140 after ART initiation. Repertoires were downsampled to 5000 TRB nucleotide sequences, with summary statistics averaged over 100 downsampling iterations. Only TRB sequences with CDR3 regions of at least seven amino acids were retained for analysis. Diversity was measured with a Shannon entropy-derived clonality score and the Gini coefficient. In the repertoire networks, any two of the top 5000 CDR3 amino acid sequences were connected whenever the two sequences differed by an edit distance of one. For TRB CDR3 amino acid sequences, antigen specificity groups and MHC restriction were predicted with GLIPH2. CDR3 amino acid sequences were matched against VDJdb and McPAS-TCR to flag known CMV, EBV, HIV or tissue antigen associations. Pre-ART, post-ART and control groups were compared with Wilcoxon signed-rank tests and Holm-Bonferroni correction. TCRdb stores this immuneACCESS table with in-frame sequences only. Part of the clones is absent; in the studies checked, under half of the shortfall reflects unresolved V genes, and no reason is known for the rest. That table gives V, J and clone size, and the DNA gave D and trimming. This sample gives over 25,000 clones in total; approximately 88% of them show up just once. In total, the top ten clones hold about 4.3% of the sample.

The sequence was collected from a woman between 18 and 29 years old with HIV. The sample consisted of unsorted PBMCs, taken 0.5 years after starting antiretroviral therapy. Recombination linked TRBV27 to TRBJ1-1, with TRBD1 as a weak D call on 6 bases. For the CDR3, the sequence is CASSLQGNTEAFF. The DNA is TGTGCCAGCAGTCTACAGGGGAACACTGAAGCTTTCTTT.